Included here is one T cell receptor beta chain sequence, with context. Time point: newly diagnosed, previously untreated cHL patient sample. Magnetic negative selection was used to purify CD4+ T cells from thawed PBMCs. It was PBMCs in newly diagnosed, untreated classical Hodgkin lymphoma that served as comparison. Data came from immunoSEQ multiplex PCR; TCRdb stores just in-frame clones and leaves some out. This repertoire shows approximately 23,000 clones, 90% to 95% found once; its top ten account for about 0.41%. This sample was taken from a study of PD-1 blockade in classical Hodgkin lymphoma. The CDR3 has 16 residues. Germline values: CDR1 SGHRS, CDR2 YFSETQ. The J segment lost 5 bases and the V segment lost 1 base, leaving 10 bases of the junction unmatched.

This clonotype originated in a human donor with classical Hodgkin lymphoma. Sample: CD4+ T cells from blood. V is TRBV5-1 and J is TRBJ1-2, with 8 nucleotides matching TRBD1. The DNA for the CDR3 is TGCGCCAGCAGCTTGTCCCCAACTACAGGGGGTTATGGCTACACCTTC. Its translation: CASSLSPTTGGYGYTF.